This T cell receptor (beta chain) is from a study of T cell repertoires in cytomegalovirus infection. In the study overall: As its CMV epitopes, the study selected recently identified HLA-C-restricted and well-studied HLA-B-restricted targets. Study-wide results and caveats: Cumulative frequency of public TCR beta families picked out carriers of CMV plus the relevant HLA. Predominance within the ex vivo response was attributable to HLA-C-restricted CMV-specific TCR beta clonotypes.

About this clonotype: Its antigen is unknown.

The CDR3 covers 15 residues. The germline V gene encodes CDR1 SGHAT and CDR2 FQNNGV. J gave up 9 bases and V 5 bases, and 11 bases lay outside the gene matches. TCRdb re-analysed the reads in MiXCR, keeping a single row per CDR3 protein. The sample holds tens of thousands of distinct CDR3 sequences, about 20% seen once. This material consisted of CD8+ T cells from cultured PBMCs, taken from culture after CMV antigen stimulation. This receptor was identified in a human donor in good health (CMV status not recorded). Some clones in this sample may be carry-over from other donors' samples. This chain links TRBV11-2 with TRBJ2-2; 8 nucleotides match TRBD2. CDR3 bases: TGTGCCAGCAGCCATACTAGCGGCCTCCACCGGGAGCTGTTTTTT. Translated: CASSHTSGLHRELFF.